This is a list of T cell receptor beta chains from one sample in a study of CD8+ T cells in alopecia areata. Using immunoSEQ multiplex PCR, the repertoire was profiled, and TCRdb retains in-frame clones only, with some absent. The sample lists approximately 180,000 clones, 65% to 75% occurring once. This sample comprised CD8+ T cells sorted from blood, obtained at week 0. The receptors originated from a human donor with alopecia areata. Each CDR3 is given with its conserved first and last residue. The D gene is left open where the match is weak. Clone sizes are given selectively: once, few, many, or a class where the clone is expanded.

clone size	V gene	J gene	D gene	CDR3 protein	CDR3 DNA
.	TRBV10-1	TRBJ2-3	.	CASSESDGTDTQYF	TGCGCCAGCAGTGAGAGTGACGGTACAGATACGCAGTATTTT
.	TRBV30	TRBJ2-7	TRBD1	CAWNEGTGFYEQYF	TGTGCCTGGAATGAGGGGACAGGGTTTTACGAGCAGTACTTC
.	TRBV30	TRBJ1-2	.	CAWSVANYGYTF	TGTGCCTGGTCTGTAGCTAACTATGGCTACACCTTC
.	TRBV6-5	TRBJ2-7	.	CASSYQGYEQYF	TGTGCCAGCAGTTACCAGGGGTACGAGCAGTACTTC
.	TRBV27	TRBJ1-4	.	CASSLYRLGEKLFF	TGTGCCAGCAGTTTATACAGGCTAGGGGAAAAACTGTTTTTT
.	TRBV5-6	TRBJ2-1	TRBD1	CASSLPGQGTEQFF	TGTGCCAGCAGCTTGCCGGGACAGGGTACCGAGCAGTTCTTC
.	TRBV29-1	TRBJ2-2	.	CSVYDWTGELFF	TGCAGCGTCTACGATTGGACCGGGGAGCTGTTTTTT
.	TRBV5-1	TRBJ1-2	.	CASSPGSGRHGYTF	TGCGCCAGCAGCCCGGGAAGCGGACGTCATGGCTACACCTTC
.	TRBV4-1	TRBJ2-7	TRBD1	CASSLTSGTGTYEQYF	TGCGCCAGCAGCCTAACTTCCGGGACAGGTACCTACGAGCAGTACTTC
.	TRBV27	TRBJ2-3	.	CASSLTDTDTQYF	TGTGCCAGCAGTTTAACAGACACAGATACGCAGTATTTT
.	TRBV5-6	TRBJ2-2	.	CASSDGTWPTGELFF	TGTGCCAGCAGCGATGGTACGTGGCCCACCGGGGAGCTGTTTTTT
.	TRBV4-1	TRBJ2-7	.	CASSQERLTSYEQYF	TGCGCCAGCAGCCAAGAGAGGTTGACCTCCTACGAGCAGTACTTC
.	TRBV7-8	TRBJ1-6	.	CASSLKGSAGSPLHF	TGTGCCAGCAGCTTAAAGGGCAGTGCGGGTTCACCCCTCCACTTT
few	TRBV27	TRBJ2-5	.	CASSFSRGVGTQYF	TGTGCCAGCAGTTTTTCCCGGGGTGTCGGGACCCAGTACTTC
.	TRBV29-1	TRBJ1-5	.	CSAITGTNQPQHF	TGCAGCGCCATTACAGGGACCAATCAGCCCCAGCATTTT
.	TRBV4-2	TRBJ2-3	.	CASSQERFGADTQYF	TGTGCCAGCAGCCAAGAAAGGTTTGGCGCAGATACGCAGTATTTT
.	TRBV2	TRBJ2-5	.	CASSEDGGYQETQYF	TGTGCCAGCAGTGAGGATGGCGGGTACCAAGAGACCCAGTACTTC
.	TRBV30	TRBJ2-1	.	CAWSDGANNEQFF	TGTGCCTGGAGTGATGGGGCCAACAATGAGCAGTTCTTC
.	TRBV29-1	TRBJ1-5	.	CSVVDASNQPQHF	TGCAGCGTTGTGGACGCTAGCAATCAGCCCCAGCATTTT
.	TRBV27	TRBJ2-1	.	CASSFSPQYNEQFF	TGTGCCAGCAGTTTTTCCCCCCAGTACAATGAGCAGTTCTTC
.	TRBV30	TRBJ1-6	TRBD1	CAWTARGRSYNSPLHF	TGTGCCTGGACGGCCAGGGGGCGATCCTATAATTCACCCCTCCACTTT
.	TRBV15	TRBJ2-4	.	CATSSRSVAKNIQYF	TGTGCCACCAGCTCTCGGAGTGTGGCCAAAAACATTCAGTACTTC
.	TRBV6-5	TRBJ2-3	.	CASSSSPVTQYF	TGTGCCAGCAGCAGTTCTCCGGTTACGCAGTATTTT
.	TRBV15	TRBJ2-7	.	CATSRDADEQYF	TGTGCCACCAGCAGAGATGCGGACGAGCAGTACTTC
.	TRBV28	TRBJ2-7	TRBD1	CASSTGTGNVQYF	TGTGCCAGCAGTACAGGGACAGGGAACGTGCAGTACTTC
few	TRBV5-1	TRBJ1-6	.	CASSSAGNSPLHF	TGCGCCAGCAGCTCGGCAGGGAATTCACCCCTCCACTTT
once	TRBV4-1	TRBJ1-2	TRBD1	CASSQEIPSPGQGHYGYTF	TGCGCCAGCAGCCAAGAAATCCCATCCCCGGGACAGGGGCACTATGGCTACACCTTC
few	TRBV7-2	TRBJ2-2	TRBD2	CASSPDLAGANTGELFF	TGTGCCAGCAGCCCCGACCTAGCGGGGGCGAACACCGGGGAGCTGTTTTTT
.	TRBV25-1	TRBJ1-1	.	CASSELINTEAFF	TGTGCCAGCAGTGAATTGATCAACACTGAAGCTTTCTTT
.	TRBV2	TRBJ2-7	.	CASSGAIYEQYF	TGTGCCAGCAGCGGGGCCATCTACGAGCAGTACTTC
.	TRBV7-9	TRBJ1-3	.	CASLRVGSDSGNTIYF	TGTGCCAGCCTCCGGGTAGGGTCCGACTCTGGAAACACCATATATTTT
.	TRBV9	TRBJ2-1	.	CASSVEDNEQFF	TGTGCCAGCAGCGTAGAAGACAATGAGCAGTTCTTC
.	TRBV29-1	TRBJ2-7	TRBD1	CSAGDRSSYEQYF	TGCAGCGCAGGGGACAGGAGCTCCTACGAGCAGTACTTC
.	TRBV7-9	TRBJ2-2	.	CASSFVDSGTGELFF	TGTGCCAGCAGCTTCGTGGACTCGGGCACCGGGGAGCTGTTTTTT
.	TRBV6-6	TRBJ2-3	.	CASSYSPTTDTQYF	TGTGCCAGCAGTTACTCGCCGACCACAGATACGCAGTATTTT
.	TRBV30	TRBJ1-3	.	CAWSVIPGNTIYF	TGTGCCTGGAGTGTAATACCCGGAAACACCATATATTTT
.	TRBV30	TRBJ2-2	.	CAWGGTINTGELFF	TGTGCCTGGGGCGGCACAATAAACACCGGGGAGCTGTTTTTT
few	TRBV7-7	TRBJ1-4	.	CASSLETAEKLFF	TGTGCTAGCAGCTTAGAAACAGCCGAAAAACTGTTTTTT
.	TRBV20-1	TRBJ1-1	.	CSAPLNTEAFF	TGCAGTGCGCCGTTGAACACTGAAGCTTTCTTT
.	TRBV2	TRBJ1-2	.	CASSGRLSNGYTF	TGTGCCAGCAGTGGACGCTTATCGAATGGCTACACCTTC
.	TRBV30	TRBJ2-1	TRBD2	CAWTGTSFYNEQFF	TGTGCCTGGACCGGGACTAGCTTCTACAATGAGCAGTTCTTC
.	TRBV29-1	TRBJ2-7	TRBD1	CSVELTGQGIYEQYF	TGCAGCGTTGAATTAACGGGACAGGGTATCTACGAGCAGTACTTC